This T cell receptor beta chain came from a study of OX40 agonist ivuxolimab in advanced cancers. Study outcomes and limitations: Certain nonresponding patients likewise had low normalized T-cell clonal expansion. Expanded peripheral T cell antigen specificity was not determined. At 0.1 to 3.0 mg/kg, CD4+ and CD8+ blood T cells expanded clonally by week 6.

Points on this clone: What it binds is unknown.

Trimming cost V 5 bases and J 2 bases, with 9 bases left between them. The CDR3 contains 13 residues. Germline V gives CDR1 MNHEY, CDR2 SVGAGI. TCRdb's copy holds only in-frame clones and misses some; the assay was immunoSEQ multiplex PCR. Of 50,000 to 75,000 clones in the sample, about 87% are singletons; the top ten hold approximately 2%. Sequenced here: CD4+ or CD8+ T cells sorted from blood, sampled in a trial of the OX40 agonist ivuxolimab. This TCR was recovered from an adult with an advanced solid tumor such as melanoma, head and neck, liver or kidney cancer. V and J are TRBV6-5 and TRBJ1-2, with a possible D match to TRBD1 (6 bases). The CDR3 DNA follows: TGTGCCAGCAGTGGACAGTCCAACTATGGCTACACCTTC. This codes for CASSGQSNYGYTF.